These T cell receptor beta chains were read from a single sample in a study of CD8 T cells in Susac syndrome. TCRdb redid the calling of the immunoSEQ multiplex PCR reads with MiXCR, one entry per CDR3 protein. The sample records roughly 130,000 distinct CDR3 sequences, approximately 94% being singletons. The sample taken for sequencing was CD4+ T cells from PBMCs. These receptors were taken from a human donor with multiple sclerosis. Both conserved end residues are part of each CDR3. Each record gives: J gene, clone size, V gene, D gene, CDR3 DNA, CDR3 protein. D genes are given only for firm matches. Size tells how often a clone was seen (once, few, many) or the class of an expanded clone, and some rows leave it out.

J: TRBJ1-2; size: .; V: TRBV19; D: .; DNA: TGTGCCAGTAGTACCGATCAAGGACGGTATGGCTACACCTTC; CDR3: CASSTDQGRYGYTF
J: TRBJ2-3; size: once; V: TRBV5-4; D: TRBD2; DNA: TGTGCCAGCAGCTTGGAAACGCGGGAGAGCACAGATACGCAGTATTTT; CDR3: CASSLETRESTDTQYF
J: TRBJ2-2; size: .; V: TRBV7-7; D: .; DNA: TGTGCCAGCAGCCAAGAGATGATTTCCGGGGAGCTGTTTTTT; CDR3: CASSQEMISGELFF
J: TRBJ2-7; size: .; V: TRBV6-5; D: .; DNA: TGTGCCAGCAGTTACGACAGGGAGGCCTACGAGCAGTACTTC; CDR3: CASSYDREAYEQYF
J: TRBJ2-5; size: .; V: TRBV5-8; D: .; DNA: TGTGCCAGCAGCCTAGGGGACAAGCAAGGGGAGACCCAGTACTTC; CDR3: CASSLGDKQGETQYF
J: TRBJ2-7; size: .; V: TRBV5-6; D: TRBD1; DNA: TGTGCCAGCAGCTCGACCCGGGGACAGGAGTACTTC; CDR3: CASSSTRGQEYF
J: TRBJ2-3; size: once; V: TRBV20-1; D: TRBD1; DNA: TGCAGTGCTCCACAGGGGCGCACAGATACGCAGTATTTT; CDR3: CSAPQGRTDTQYF
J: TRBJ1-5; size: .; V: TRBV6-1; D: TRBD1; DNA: TGTGCCAGCAGACTGACAGGGAATAGCAATCAGCCCCAGCATTTT; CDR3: CASRLTGNSNQPQHF
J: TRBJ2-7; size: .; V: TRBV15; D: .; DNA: TGTGCCACCAGCAGAGCTCTGTCCTCCGAGCAGTACTTC; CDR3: CATSRALSSEQYF
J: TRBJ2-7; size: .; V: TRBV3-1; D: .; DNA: TGTGCCAGCAGCCTGCGGGAAGACTACGAGCAGTACTTC; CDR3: CASSLREDYEQYF
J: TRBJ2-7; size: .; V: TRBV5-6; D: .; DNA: TGTGCCAGCAGCCCCCGAAGGGGCCATTCCTACGAGCAGTACTTC; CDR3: CASSPRRGHSYEQYF
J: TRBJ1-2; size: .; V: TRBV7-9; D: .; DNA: TGTGCCAGCAGCTGGGACGTAAATGGCTACACCTTC; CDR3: CASSWDVNGYTF
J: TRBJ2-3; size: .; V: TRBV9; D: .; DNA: TGTGCCAGCAGCGTTTCACCTAGCGACCTAACACAGTATTTT; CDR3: CASSVSPSDLTQYF
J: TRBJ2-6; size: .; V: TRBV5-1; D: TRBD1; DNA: TGCGCCAGCAGCGGGACAGTACTGACTGGGGCCAACGTCCTGACTTTC; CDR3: CASSGTVLTGANVLTF
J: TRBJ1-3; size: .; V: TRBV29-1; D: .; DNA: TGCAGCGCCGGTTTAAGGGGCTCTGGAAACACCATATATTTT; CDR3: CSAGLRGSGNTIYF
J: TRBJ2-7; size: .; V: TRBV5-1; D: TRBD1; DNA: TGCGCCAGCAGCTGGGACAGGGTGACGCACTACGAGCAGTACTTC; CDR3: CASSWDRVTHYEQYF
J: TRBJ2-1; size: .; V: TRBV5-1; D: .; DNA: TGCGCCAGCAGCTTGGACGGATATTCCTACAATGAGCAGTTCTTC; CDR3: CASSLDGYSYNEQFF
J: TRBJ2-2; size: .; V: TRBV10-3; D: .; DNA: TGTGCCATCAGTGAGCCCGCCAGCGGGGAGCTGTTTTTT; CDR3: CAISEPASGELFF
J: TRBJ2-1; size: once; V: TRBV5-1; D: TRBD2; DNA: TGCGCCAGCAGGGCTAGCGGGGTTAGGGATGAGCAGTTCTTC; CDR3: CASRASGVRDEQFF
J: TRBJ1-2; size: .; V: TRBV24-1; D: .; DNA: TGTGCCACCAGTCGCGGGGATAACTATGGCTACACCTTC; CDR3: CATSRGDNYGYTF
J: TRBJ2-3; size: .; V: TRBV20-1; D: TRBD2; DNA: TGCAGTGCTAGAGCCCCCCCTACTAGCGGGAGATCAGATACGCAGTATTTT; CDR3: CSARAPPTSGRSDTQYF
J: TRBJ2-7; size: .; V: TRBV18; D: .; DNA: TGTGCCAGCTCACAGGGGGTTGGGGCACTGATCTACGAGCAGTACTTC; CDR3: CASSQGVGALIYEQYF
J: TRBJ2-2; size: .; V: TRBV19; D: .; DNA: TGTGCCAGTAGTCCAACGAACACCGGGGAGCTGTTTTTT; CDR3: CASSPTNTGELFF
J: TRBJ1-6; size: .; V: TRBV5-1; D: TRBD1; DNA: TGCGCCAGCAGCTTCGGGGACAGGGATTCACCCCTCCACTTT; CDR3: CASSFGDRDSPLHF
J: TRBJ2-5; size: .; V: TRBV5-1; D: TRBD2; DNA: TGCGCCAGCAGCTTGCGGGCTAGCGGCGGAGAGACCCAGTACTTC; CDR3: CASSLRASGGETQYF
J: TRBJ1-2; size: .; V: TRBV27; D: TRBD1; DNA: TGTGCCAGCAGTCCGGGACAGGGAGGTTCGGGCTACACCTTC; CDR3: CASSPGQGGSGYTF
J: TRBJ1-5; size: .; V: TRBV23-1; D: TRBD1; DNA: TGCGCCAGCAGTCACCGAGGGGGCAAAGTGAAGCCCCAGCATTTT; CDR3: CASSHRGGKVKPQHF
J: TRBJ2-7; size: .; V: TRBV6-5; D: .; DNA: TGTGCCAGCAGTTACTCTCCGAGCTCCTACGAGCAGTACTTC; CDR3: CASSYSPSSYEQYF
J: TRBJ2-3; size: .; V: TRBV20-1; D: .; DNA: TGCAGTGCAGGACTTGCCACGGATACGCAGTATTTT; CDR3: CSAGLATDTQYF
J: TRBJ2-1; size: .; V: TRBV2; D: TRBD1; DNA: TGTGCCAGCCAGGACAGGGTTTACAATGAGCAGTTCTTC; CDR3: CASQDRVYNEQFF
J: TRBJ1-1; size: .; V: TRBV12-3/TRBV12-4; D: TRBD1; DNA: TGTGCGAGCGGATGGAGGGACAGGGGAACTGAAGCTTTCTTT; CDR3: CASGWRDRGTEAFF
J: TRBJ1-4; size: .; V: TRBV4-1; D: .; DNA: TGCGCCAGCAGCCAAGGGGGGACAACTCAAAATGAAAAACTGTTTTTT; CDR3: CASSQGGTTQNEKLFF
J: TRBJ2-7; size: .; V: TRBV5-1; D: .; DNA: TGCGCCAGCAGCCCGGCCGTCGGGGTAGCTGGCCGCAGGGAGCAGTACTTC; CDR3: CASSPAVGVAGRREQYF
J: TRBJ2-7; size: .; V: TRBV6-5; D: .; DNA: TGTGCCAGCAGTTACTCAGGGGGGGGAGGCTACGAGCAGTACTTC; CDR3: CASSYSGGGGYEQYF
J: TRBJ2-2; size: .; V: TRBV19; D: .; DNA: TGTGCCAGTACCAATAGCGCTTTGTCCAATAGGAGGGTGAACACCGGGGAGCTGTTTTTT; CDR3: CASTNSALSNRRVNTGELFF
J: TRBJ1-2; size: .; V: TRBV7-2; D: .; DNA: TGTGCCAGCAGCTTGGTTAGGGACAACTATGGCTACACCTTC; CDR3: CASSLVRDNYGYTF
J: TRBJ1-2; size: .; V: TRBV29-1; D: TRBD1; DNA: TGCAGCGTTGAAGTACTTGGACAGGGGTCCCCTTTTAACTATGGCTACACCTTC; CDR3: CSVEVLGQGSPFNYGYTF
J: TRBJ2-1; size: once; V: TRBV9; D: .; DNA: TGTGCCAGCAGCGTAGGTCCGACAGGATACAATGAGCAGTTCTTC; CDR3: CASSVGPTGYNEQFF
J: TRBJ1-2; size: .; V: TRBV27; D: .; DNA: TGTGCCAGCAGTACGGGCTCCCGGGGCTACACCTTC; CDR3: CASSTGSRGYTF
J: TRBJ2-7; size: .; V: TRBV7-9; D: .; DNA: TGTGCCAGCAGCTTGCAGGGGGGGTCCTACGAGCAGTACTTC; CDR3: CASSLQGGSYEQYF